This section outlines one T cell receptor beta chain sequence together with its context. These data are taken from a study of response to subunit inactivated influenza vaccine. The CDR3 loop spans 15 amino acids. Looked up from germline, CDR1 is SGHRS and CDR2 is YFSETQ. V lost 1 base and J 0 bases, leaving 8 bases between the germline ends. Using its own MiXCR run on the RT-PCR reads, TCRdb lists one record per CDR3 protein. The sample lists about 540,000 distinct CDR3 sequences, under 30% occurring once. This same sample was also taken into another study, of T cells expressing NK-cell markers. From that report: The cDNA for TCR beta came from 5'RACE template switching with UMIs. Repertoires of TCR beta were obtained from T cells sorted as CD3+CD56+NKG2C+, CD3+CD56+NKG2C- and CD3+CD56-NKG2C+. Seven sequenced donors out of eight were HCMV-seropositive, one seronegative. Sorting was limited to alpha-beta TCR-expressing T cells with an anti-gamma-delta TCR antibody in several experiments. Dominant NKG2C+ clonotype frequencies of roughly 1.0-7.0% of CD8+ T cells were measured in about six donors.

The rearrangement joins TRBV5-1 to TRBJ1-3; D is uncertain. The sequencing used CD4+ T cells sorted from PBMCs, collected approximately 12 days after vaccination. This clonotype was sampled from a man in his fifties who received an inactivated influenza vaccine. The CDR3 DNA reads TGCGCCAGCAGCTTGTCTGCGGGCTCTGGAAACACCATATATTTT. This sequence encodes CASSLSAGSGNTIYF.